A single sample gave rise to the 15 T cell receptor beta chains below, sequenced in a study of CD8 T cells in ankylosing spondylitis. Their cognate antigens are unknown. TCRdb fed the 5' RACE reads into MiXCR, producing one record per CDR3 protein. The sample includes about 540,000 distinct CDR3 sequences, about 12% of them seen just once. Study results and caveats: It appeared that ankylosing spondylitis blood was characterized by a TCR beta motif of roughly 8 highly homologous variants.

Sequenced input: blood, either unsorted or a sorted T cell fraction (not recorded which). The source of these receptors is a male donor with ankylosing spondylitis.

This chain links TRBV5-1 with TRBJ2-1, with D unclear. In germline, CDR1 is SGHRS, CDR2 YFSETQ. Trimming took off 4 bases at V and 3 bases at J, with 11 bases between the two ends. The CDR3 has 14 amino acids. This CDR3 is CASSPLPDYNEQFF. CDR3 DNA sequence: TGCGCCAGCAGCCCCCTACCAGACTACAATGAGCAGTTCTTC.

This clonotype was detected only a few times. This chain uses TRBV5-8 with TRBJ1-1; D possibly corresponds to TRBD1 (5 bases). The germline CDR1 and CDR2 sequences are SGHTS and YDEGEE. CDR3 length equals 12 residues. V was pared by 10 bases and J by 4 bases, with 14 bases between. In DNA, the CDR3 is TGTGCCTACTCGTCGGGGGGCACTGAAGCTTTCTTT. The encoded protein is CAYSSGGTEAFF. Complete variable domain (other parts from reference TRBV5-8 and TRBJ1-1): EAGVTQSPTHLIKTRGQQATLRCSPISGHTSVYWYQQALGLGLQFLLWYDEGEERNRGNFPPRFSGRQFPNYSSELNVNALELEDSALYLCAYSSGGTEAFFGQGTRLTVV.

The sample holds many counts of this clonotype. The rearrangement uses TRBV7-8 and TRBJ2-3; 7 positions agree with TRBD2. Trimming cost V 5 bases and J 6 bases; bases outside gene matches: 11. Germline V gene data show CDR1 as SGHVS and CDR2 as FQNEAQ. The CDR3 has 15 residues. The chain's CDR3 is CASSTREGKWDTQYF. DNA for the CDR3: TGTGCCAGCAGCACCAGGGAGGGTAAATGGGATACGCAGTATTTT.

This clonotype was counted between two and nine times. V usage is TRBV20-1 and J usage is TRBJ2-3; D remains unclear. Germline V gene lookup returns CDR1 DFQATT and CDR2 SNEGSKA (reference sequence). Trimming removed 5 bases at V and 1 base at J, with 10 bases between. The CDR3 length is 13 residues. For the CDR3, the DNA is TGCAGTGCTGGTTGGAGTGGCACAGATACGCAGTATTTT. This encodes CSAGWSGTDTQYF.

The V call is TRBV6-1, the J call TRBJ1-2; D uncertain. The CDR3 has 14 residues. The germline V gene encodes CDR1 MNHNS and CDR2 SASEGT. V gave up 5 bases and J gave up 2 bases, with 12 bases separating them. CDR3 bases: TGTGCCAGCAGTATAATGACCGAGAACTATGGCTACACCTTC. Protein sequence: CASSIMTENYGYTF.

At least ten counts were recorded for this clonotype. A read error may account for a junction end that differs from germline. The gene calls are TRBV18 and TRBJ2-1; D remains ambiguous. CDR3 size: 13 residues. Per the germline V gene, CDR1 is KGHSH and CDR2 is LQKENI. In nucleotides, the CDR3 is TGCGCCAGCAGCCCCCTGGGCTACAATGAGCAGTTCTTC. This sequence encodes CASSPLGYNEQFF.

In its sample, this clonotype was seen many times. V usage is TRBV12-3 or TRBV12-4 and J usage is TRBJ1-1, with D possibly TRBD1 on 6 matching bases. The CDR3 covers 13 residues. Deletions cut 5 bases from V and 3 bases from J, with 10 bases between. This CDR3 is CASSPQGYTEAFF. The CDR3 bases are TGTGCCAGCAGTCCACAGGGATACACTGAAGCTTTCTTT.

This clonotype was observed a few times. The chain couples TRBV21-1 to TRBJ1-3; the DNA was not compared with TRBD1, the D call given in the table. TRBV21-1 is a documented pseudogene. The CDR3 has 18 residues. The CDR3 coding sequence is TGTGCCAGCAGCAAAGCCGGGGCGAGGGGGCTGAGTGGAAACACCATATATTTT. Translating it yields CASSKAGARGLSGNTIYF.

This clonotype was recorded many times. The V gene is TRBV5-1, the J gene TRBJ1-4; D is unresolved. Trimming cost V 4 bases and J 7 bases, with 17 bases left between them. Germline values: CDR1 SGHRS, CDR2 YFSETQ. This CDR3 has 15 amino acids. CDR3: CASSPLGRLAEKLFF. Here the CDR3 DNA reads TGCGCCAGCAGCCCGCTCGGACGTCTGGCTGAAAAACTGTTTTTT.

This clonotype was observed many times. This chain's CDR3 is CASSQTGGDTEAFF. The CDR3 DNA reads as TGTGCCAGCAGCCAAACAGGGGGAGACACTGAAGCTTTCTTT. The chain couples TRBV4-2 to TRBJ1-1; 8 positions agree with TRBD1. The CDR3 spans 14 residues. Germline V gives CDR1 LGHNA, CDR2 YNFKEQ. Trimming took 2 bases from V and 3 from J; bases not matched to a gene: 2.

The chain links TRBV29-1 to TRBJ2-1; 7 bases line up with TRBD2. V lost 4 bases to trimming and J lost 7 bases; unmatched junction nucleotides: 10. CDR1 and CDR2 from the germline V gene are SQVTM and ANQGSEA. The CDR3 length is 14 residues. For the CDR3, the DNA is TGCAGCGTTGCATCGGCGGGAGTCGCTAATGAGCAGTTCTTC. It encodes CSVASAGVANEQFF.

CDR3 protein: CASRVLGDEQFF. The CDR3, as DNA: TGTGCCAGCAGAGTACTCGGGGATGAGCAGTTCTTC. This sequence joins TRBV2 and TRBJ2-1, with TRBD2 as a possible D gene (5 bases). Looked up from germline, CDR1 is SNHLY and CDR2 is FYNNEI. CDR3 length: 12 amino acids. V gave up 6 bases and J gave up 8 bases, with 11 bases separating them.

This clonotype was observed a few times. This rearrangement joins TRBV7-2 to TRBJ1-2, with a weak D call TRBD1 (6 bases). The V end lost 0 bases, the J end lost 7 bases, and 9 bases lay between the germline ends. CDR1 is SGHTA and CDR2 is FQGNSA in the germline V gene. The length of the CDR3 is 13 residues. The CDR3 is CASSLAGGVGYTF. The CDR3 bases are TGTGCCAGCAGCTTAGCAGGGGGGGTTGGCTACACCTTC.

This clonotype has only a few counts. The chain combines TRBV5-4 with TRBJ1-6; TRBD1 might be the D (6 bases). The CDR3 is made up of 16 amino acids. Germline CDR1 and CDR2: SGHNT and YYREEE (reference sequence). V dropped 2 bases and J dropped 2 bases, with 11 bases sitting between them. CDR3: CASSFSGGTYNSPLHF. In nucleotides, the CDR3 is TGTGCCAGCAGCTTTTCGGGGGGCACCTATAATTCACCCCTCCACTTT.

This clonotype was observed many times. The rearrangement uses TRBV3-1 and TRBJ2-2; TRBD1 agrees at 8 bases. The CDR3 runs 17 residues. Germline-derived CDR1 and CDR2 are LGHDT and YNNKEL (reference sequence). V dropped 3 bases and J dropped 1; count of bases not matched to a gene: 7. The CDR3, as DNA: TGTGCCAGCAGCCATACGATACAGGGGGGGAACACCGGGGAGCTGTTTTTT. This codes for CASSHTIQGGNTGELFF.